Sequencing of this T cell receptor (beta chain) was carried out in a study of blood T cell repertoires in COVID-19. Across the study: Acute and convalescent COVID-19 specimens originated in the United States, Italy and Spain. Sample material is recorded as cDNA or gDNA derived from T cells, B-cell-depleted T cells, or PBMCs.

CDR3 length: 17 amino acids. The germline CDR1 and CDR2 sequences are MGHRA and YSYEKL. V shed 0 bases, J shed 1 base, and the junction held 6 bases outside the gene matches. Source study methods: Estimated nucleated cell counts came from reference gene primer amplification. The table came from immunoSEQ multiplex PCR; TCRdb's copy has only in-frame clones and leaves some out. The D gene and trimming were derived from the DNA, and the V and J assignments and clone size from that table. The sample lists fewer than 50,000 clones, 69% occurring once. Sequenced: peripheral blood. The chain joins TRBV4-1 to TRBJ2-1; TRBD2 aligns across 7 bases. This receptor was taken from a man of 80 years or more with acute or convalescent COVID-19. The CDR3 here is CASSQDKSGESYNEQFF. CDR3 nucleotides: TGCGCCAGCAGCCAAGATAAGAGCGGGGAATCCTACAATGAGCAGTTCTTC.